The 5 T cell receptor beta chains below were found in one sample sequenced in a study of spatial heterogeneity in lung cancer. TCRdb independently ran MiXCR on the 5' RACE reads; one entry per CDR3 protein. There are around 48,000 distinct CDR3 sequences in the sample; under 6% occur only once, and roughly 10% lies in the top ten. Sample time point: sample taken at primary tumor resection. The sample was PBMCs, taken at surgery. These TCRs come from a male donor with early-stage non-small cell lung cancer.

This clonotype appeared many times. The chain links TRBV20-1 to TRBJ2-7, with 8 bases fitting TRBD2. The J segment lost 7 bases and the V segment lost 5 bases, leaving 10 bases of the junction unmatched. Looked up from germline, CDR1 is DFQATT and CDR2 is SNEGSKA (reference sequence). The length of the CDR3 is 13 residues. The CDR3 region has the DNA TGCAGTGCTTCACCGGGGGGGACGGGGGAGCAGTACTTC. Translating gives CSASPGGTGEQYF.

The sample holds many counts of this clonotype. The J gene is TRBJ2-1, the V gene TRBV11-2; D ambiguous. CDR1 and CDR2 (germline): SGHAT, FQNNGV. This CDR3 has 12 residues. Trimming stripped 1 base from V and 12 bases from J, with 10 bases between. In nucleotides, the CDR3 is TGTGCCAGCAGCTTAGGTCCTTGGTCGCAGTTCTTC. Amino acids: CASSLGPWSQFF.

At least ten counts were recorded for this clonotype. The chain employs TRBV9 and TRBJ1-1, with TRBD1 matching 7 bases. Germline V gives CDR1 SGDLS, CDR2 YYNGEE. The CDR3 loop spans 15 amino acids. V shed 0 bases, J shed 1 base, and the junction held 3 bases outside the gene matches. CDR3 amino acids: CASSVEQGRNTEAFF. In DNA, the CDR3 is TGTGCCAGCAGCGTAGAACAGGGGAGGAACACTGAAGCTTTCTTT.

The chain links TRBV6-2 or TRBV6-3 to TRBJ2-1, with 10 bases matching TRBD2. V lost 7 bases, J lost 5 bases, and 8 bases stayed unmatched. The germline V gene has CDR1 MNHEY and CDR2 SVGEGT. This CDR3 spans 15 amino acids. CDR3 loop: CASTLRTSGDNEQFF. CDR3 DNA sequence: TGTGCCAGCACCCTGCGGACTAGCGGAGACAATGAGCAGTTCTTC.

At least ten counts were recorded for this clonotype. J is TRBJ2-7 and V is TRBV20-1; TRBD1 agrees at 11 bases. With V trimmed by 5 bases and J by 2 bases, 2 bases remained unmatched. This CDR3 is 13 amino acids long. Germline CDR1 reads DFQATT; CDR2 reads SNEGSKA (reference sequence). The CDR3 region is CSALGQGAYEQYF. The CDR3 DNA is TGCAGTGCTCTGGGACAGGGGGCCTACGAGCAGTACTTC.